The source of this T cell receptor (beta chain) is a study of beta chain features in type 1 diabetes. This clone was counted a few times. The V gene end was trimmed by 3 bases and the J gene end by 2 bases; junction bases not matched to a gene: 3. CDR1 and CDR2 (germline): SEHNR, FQNEAQ (reference sequence). The CDR3 has 14 amino acids. Since all of the isolated RNA was reverse transcribed, expressed TCRB transcripts were what got sequenced. Profiled with immunoSEQ multiplex PCR; TCRdb holds only in-frame clones, not every one. The data contain roughly 400,000 clones, about 15% of them singletons. Sequencing was carried out using naive CD4+ T cells from blood. This chain links TRBV7-9 with TRBJ2-7; 8 nucleotides line up with TRBD2. This TCR was sampled from a woman aged 18 to 35 in good health. The CDR3 DNA reads TGTGCCAGCAGCTTTGGTAGCGGGACCTACGAGCAGTACTTC. Amino acids: CASSFGSGTYEQYF.